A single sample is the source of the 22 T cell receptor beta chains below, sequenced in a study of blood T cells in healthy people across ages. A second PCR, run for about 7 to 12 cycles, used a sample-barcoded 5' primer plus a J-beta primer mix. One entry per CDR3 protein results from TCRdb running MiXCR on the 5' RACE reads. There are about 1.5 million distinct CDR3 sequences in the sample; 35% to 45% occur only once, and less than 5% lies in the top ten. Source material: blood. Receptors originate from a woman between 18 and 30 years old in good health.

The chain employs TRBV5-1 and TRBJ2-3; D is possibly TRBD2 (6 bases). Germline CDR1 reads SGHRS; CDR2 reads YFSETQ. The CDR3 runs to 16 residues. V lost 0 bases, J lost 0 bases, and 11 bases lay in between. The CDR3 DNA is TGCGCCAGCAGCTTGGCCGGCGGGGTCAGCACAGATACGCAGTATTTT. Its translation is CASSLAGGVSTDTQYF.

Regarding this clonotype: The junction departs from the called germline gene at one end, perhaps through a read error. CDR3 nucleotides: TGCGCCAGCAGCCAAGATCTGATCGGAACAATCAATTCACGCCTCCACTTT. Translating it yields CASSQDLIGTINSRLHF. V and J are TRBV4-3 and TRBJ1-6; D gene ambiguous. The CDR3 is 17 amino acids. The germline CDR1 and CDR2 sequences are LGHNA and YSLEER.

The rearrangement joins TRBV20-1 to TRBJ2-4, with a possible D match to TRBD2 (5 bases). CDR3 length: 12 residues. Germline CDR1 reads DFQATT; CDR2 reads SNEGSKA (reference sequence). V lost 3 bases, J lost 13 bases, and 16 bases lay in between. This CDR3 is CSASGDTNEQYF. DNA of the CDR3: TGCAGTGCTAGCGGGGATACCAATGAGCAGTACTTC.

The CDR3 loop reads CSALDQRNTEAFF. CDR3 coding DNA: TGCAGCGCCTTAGACCAGAGGAACACTGAAGCTTTCTTT. The chain joins TRBV29-1 to TRBJ1-1; D unclear. V lost 7 bases and J 1 base, leaving 13 bases between the germline ends. The V gene's germline CDR1 is SQVTM and CDR2 ANQGSEA. The CDR3 is made up of 13 amino acids.

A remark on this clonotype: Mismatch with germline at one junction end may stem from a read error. CDR3 amino acids: CACSLGSGNEQFF. The CDR3, as DNA: TGTGCCTGCAGCTTAGGGAGCGGCAATGAGCAGTTCTTC. The chain recombines TRBV7-2 with TRBJ2-1; D is perhaps TRBD2 (5 bases). The germline V gene encodes CDR1 SGHTA and CDR2 FQGNSA. The CDR3 contains 13 residues. The entire variable domain, with the rest obtained from reference TRBV7-2 and TRBJ2-1, is as follows: GAGVSQSPSNKVTEKGKDVELRCDPISGHTALYWYRQSLGQGLEFLIYFQGNSAPDKSGLPSDRFSAERTGGSVSTLTIQRTQQEDSAVYLCACSLGSGNEQFFGPGTRLTVL.

This CDR3 is CASSKAHRVTDTQYF. In nucleotides, the CDR3 is TGTGCCAGCAGCAAAGCTCACAGGGTAACAGATACGCAGTATTTT. V usage is TRBV21-1 and J usage is TRBJ2-3; the D call TRBD1 from the table was never checked on the DNA. TRBV21-1 is a pseudogene. The CDR3 totals 15 residues.

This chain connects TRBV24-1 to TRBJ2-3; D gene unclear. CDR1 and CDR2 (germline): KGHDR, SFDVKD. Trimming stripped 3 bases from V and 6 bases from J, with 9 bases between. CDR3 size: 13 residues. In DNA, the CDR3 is TGTGCCACCAGTGATCACAACTCCGATACGCAGTATTTT. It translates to CATSDHNSDTQYF.

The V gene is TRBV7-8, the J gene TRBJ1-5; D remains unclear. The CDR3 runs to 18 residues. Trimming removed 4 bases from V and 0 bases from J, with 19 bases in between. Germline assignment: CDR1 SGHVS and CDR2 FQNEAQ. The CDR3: CASSSLRMTGYSNQPQHF. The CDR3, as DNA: TGTGCCAGCAGCTCACTTCGCATGACGGGATATAGCAATCAGCCCCAGCATTTT.

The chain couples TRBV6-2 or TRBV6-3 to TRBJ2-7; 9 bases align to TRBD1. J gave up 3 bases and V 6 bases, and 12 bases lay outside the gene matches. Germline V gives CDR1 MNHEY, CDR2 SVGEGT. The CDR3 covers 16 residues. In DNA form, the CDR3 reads TGTGCCAGCAGCCCGGGGGGACAGGGAATTATCTACGAGCAGTACTTC. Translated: CASSPGGQGIIYEQYF.

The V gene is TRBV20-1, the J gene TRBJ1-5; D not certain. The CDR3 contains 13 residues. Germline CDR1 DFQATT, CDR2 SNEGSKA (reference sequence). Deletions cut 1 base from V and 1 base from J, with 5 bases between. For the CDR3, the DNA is TGCAGTGCTAGAGTTGGAAGCAATCAGCCCCAGCATTTT. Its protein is CSARVGSNQPQHF.

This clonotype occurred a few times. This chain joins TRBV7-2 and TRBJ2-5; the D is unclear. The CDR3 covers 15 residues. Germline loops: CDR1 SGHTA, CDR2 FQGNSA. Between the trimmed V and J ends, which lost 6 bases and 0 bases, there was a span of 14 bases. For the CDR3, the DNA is TGTGCCAGCAGATTAACCTTGATTAACCAAGAGACCCAGTACTTC. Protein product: CASRLTLINQETQYF.

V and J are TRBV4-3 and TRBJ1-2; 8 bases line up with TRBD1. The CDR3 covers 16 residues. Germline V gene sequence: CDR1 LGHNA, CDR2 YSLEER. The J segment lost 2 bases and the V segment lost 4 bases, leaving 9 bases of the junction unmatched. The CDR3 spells CASSRLGQGSNYGYTF. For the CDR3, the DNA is TGCGCCAGCAGCCGTCTTGGACAGGGATCAAACTATGGCTACACCTTC.

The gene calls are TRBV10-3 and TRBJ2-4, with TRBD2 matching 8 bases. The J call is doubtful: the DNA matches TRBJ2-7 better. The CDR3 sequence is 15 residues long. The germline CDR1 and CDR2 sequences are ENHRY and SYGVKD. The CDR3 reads CAISPAGGKRNEQYF. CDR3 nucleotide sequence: TGTGCCATCAGCCCGGCGGGGGGAAAGCGTAACGAGCAGTACTTC.

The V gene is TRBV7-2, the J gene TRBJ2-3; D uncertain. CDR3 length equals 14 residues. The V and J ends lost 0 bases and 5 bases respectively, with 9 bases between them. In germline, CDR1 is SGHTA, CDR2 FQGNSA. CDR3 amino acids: CASSLARSIDTQYF. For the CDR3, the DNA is TGTGCCAGCAGCTTAGCCAGATCCATAGATACGCAGTATTTT.

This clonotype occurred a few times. The CDR3 nucleotides read TGCAGTGCTAGACTCCCGGGGGGCGGCTACACCTTC. Protein sequence: CSARLPGGGYTF. The V and J genes are TRBV20-1 and TRBJ1-2; D might be TRBD1 (6 bases). Trimming took 2 bases from V and 8 from J, leaving 12 bases between them. Germline lookup yields CDR1 DFQATT and CDR2 SNEGSKA (reference sequence). CDR3 size: 12 residues.

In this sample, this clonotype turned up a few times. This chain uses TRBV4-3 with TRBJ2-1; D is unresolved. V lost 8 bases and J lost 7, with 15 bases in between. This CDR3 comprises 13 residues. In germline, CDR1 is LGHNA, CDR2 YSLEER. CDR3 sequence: CASQSSVANEQFF. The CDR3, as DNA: TGCGCCAGCCAATCCTCGGTCGCGAATGAGCAGTTCTTC.

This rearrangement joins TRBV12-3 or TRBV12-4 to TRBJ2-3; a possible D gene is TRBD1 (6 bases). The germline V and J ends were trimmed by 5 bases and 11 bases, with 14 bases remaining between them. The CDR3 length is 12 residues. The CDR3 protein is CASSRDTGQQYF. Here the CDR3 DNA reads TGTGCCAGCAGTCGGGACACCGGACAGCAGTATTTT.

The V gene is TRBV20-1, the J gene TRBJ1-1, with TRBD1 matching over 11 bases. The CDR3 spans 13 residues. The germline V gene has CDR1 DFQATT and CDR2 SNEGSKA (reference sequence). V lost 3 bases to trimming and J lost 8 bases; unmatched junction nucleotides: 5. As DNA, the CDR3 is TGCAGTGCTAGGGACAGGGGGCTCTTAGAAGCTTTCTTT. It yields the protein CSARDRGLLEAFF.

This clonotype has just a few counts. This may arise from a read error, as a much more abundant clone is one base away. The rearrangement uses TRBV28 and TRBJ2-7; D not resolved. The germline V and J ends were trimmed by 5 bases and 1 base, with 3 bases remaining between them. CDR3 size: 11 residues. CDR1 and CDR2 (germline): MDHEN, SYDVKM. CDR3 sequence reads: CASSMSYEQYF. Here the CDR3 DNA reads TGTGCCAGCAGTATGTCCTACGAGCAGTACTTC.

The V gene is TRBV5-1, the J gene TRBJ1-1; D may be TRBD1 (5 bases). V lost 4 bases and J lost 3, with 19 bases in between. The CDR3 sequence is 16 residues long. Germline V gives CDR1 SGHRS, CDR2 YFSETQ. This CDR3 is CASSPYGTLGDTEAFF. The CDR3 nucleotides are TGCGCCAGCAGCCCCTATGGGACTTTAGGTGACACTGAAGCTTTCTTT.

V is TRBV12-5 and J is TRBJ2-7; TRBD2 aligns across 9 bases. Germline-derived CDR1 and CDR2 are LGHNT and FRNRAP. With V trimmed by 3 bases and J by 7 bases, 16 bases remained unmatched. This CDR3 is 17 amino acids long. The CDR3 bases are TGTGCTAGTGGTTTTGGGCTTGAGACTAGCGGATACAATGAGCAGTACTTC. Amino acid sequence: CASGFGLETSGYNEQYF.

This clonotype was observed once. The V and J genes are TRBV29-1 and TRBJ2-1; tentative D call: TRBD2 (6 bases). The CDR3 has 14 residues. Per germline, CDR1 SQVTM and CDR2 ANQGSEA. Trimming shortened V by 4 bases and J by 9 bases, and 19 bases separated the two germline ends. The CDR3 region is CSVVGAGAGGEQFF. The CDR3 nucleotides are TGCAGCGTTGTTGGAGCGGGTGCGGGTGGTGAGCAGTTCTTC.